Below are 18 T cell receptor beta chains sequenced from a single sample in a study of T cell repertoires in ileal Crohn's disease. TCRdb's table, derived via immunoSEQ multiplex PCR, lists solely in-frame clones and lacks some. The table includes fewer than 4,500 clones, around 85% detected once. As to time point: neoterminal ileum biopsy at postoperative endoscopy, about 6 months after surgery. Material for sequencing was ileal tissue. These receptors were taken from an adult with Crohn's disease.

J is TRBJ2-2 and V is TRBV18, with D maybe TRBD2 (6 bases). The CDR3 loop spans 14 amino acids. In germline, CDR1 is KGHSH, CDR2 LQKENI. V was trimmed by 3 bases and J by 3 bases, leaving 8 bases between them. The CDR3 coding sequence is TGTGCCAGCTCACCGGGACTTCACACCGGGGAGCTGTTTTTT. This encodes CASSPGLHTGELFF.

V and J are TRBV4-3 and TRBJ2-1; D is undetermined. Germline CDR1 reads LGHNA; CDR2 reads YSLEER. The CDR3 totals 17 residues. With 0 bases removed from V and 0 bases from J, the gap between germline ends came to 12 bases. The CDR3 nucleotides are TGCGCCAGCAGCCAAGATGGGCACCAAAGCTCCTACAATGAGCAGTTCTTC. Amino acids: CASSQDGHQSSYNEQFF.

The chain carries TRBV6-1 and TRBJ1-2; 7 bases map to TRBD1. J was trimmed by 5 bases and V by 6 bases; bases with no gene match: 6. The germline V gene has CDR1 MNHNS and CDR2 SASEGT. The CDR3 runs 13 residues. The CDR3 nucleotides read TGTGCCAGCAGACACGACAGGGAGTATGGCTACACCTTC. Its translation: CASRHDREYGYTF.

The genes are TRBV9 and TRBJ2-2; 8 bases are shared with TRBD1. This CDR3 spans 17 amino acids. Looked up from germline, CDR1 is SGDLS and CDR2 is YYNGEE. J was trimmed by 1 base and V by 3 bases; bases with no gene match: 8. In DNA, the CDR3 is TGTGCCAGCAGCGGACCCCGGGGGACAGGGAACACCGGGGAGCTGTTTTTT. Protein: CASSGPRGTGNTGELFF. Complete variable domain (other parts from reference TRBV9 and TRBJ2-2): DSGVTQTPKHLITATGQRVTLRCSPRSGDLSVYWYQQSLDQGLQFLIQYYNGEERAKGNILERFSAQQFPDLHSELNLSSLELGDSALYFCASSGPRGTGNTGELFFGEGSRLTVL.

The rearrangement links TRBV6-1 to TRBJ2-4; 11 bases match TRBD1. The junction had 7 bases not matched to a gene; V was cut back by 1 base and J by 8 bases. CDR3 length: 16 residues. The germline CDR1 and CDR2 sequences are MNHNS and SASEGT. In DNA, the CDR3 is TGTGCCAGCAGTGAAGTGGTAGGACAGGGGGCAGACATTCAGTACTTC. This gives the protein CASSEVVGQGADIQYF.

Here the CDR3 reads CASSFSSGVADTQYF. Here the CDR3 DNA reads TGTGCCAGCAGCTTCTCTAGCGGGGTGGCCGATACGCAGTATTTT. The rearrangement links TRBV5-4 to TRBJ2-3, with 9 bases identical to TRBD2. Germline-derived CDR1 and CDR2 are SGHNT and YYREEE (reference sequence). J lost 6 bases, V lost 2 bases, and 7 bases had no gene match. CDR3 size: 15 residues.

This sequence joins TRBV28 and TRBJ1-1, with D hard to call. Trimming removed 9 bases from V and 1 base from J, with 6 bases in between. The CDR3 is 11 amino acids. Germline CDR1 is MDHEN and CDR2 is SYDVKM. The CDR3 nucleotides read TGTGCCAGTGAGGGGAACACTGAAGCTTTCTTT. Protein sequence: CASEGNTEAFF.

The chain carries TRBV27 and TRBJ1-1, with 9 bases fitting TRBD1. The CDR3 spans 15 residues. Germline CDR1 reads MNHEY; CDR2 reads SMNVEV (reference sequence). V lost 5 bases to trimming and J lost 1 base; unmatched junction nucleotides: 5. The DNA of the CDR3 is TGTGCCAGCAGTACGCAGGACAGGGGGAACACTGAAGCTTTCTTT. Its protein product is CASSTQDRGNTEAFF.

CDR3 nucleotide sequence: TGTGCCAGCAGTTTTAGGCAGGGCGGCACCGGGGAGCTGTTTTTT. It codes for CASSFRQGGTGELFF. The genes are TRBV27 and TRBJ2-2; D perhaps matches TRBD1 (5 bases). This CDR3 spans 15 amino acids. V was clipped by 3 bases and J by 4 bases, with 12 bases between them. Germline V gene sequence: CDR1 MNHEY, CDR2 SMNVEV (reference sequence).

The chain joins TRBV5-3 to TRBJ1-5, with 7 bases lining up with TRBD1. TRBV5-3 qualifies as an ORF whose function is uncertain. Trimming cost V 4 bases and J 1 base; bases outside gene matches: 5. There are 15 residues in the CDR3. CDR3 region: CARSRQGLSNQPQHF. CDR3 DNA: TGTGCCAGAAGCAGACAGGGCCTAAGCAATCAGCCCCAGCATTTT.

Here the CDR3 reads CASSSGQGISGANVLTF. In DNA form, the CDR3 reads TGCGCCAGCAGCTCGGGACAGGGCATCTCTGGGGCCAACGTCCTGACTTTC. The chain couples TRBV5-1 to TRBJ2-6; 9 nucleotides align to TRBD1. Germline CDR1 reads SGHRS; CDR2 reads YFSETQ. V dropped 3 bases and J dropped 0; count of bases not matched to a gene: 4. The CDR3 is made up of 17 amino acids.

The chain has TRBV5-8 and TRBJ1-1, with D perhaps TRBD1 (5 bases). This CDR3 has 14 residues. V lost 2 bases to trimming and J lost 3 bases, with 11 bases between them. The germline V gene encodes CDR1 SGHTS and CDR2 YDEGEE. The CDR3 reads CASSFREGDTEAFF. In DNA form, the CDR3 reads TGTGCCAGCAGCTTCAGGGAGGGTGACACTGAAGCTTTCTTT.

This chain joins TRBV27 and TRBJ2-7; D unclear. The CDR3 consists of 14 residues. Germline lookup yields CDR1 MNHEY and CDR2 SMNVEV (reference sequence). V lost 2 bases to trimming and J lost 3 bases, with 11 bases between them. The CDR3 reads CASSLLDSSYEQYF. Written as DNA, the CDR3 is TGTGCCAGCAGTTTACTAGACTCTAGCTACGAGCAGTACTTC.

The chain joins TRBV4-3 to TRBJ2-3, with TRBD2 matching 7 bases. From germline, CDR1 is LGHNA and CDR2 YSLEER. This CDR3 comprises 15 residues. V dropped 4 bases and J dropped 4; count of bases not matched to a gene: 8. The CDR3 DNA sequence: TGCGCCAGCAGCCGGACTAGTATCCCCCCAGATACGCAGTATTTT. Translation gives CASSRTSIPPDTQYF.

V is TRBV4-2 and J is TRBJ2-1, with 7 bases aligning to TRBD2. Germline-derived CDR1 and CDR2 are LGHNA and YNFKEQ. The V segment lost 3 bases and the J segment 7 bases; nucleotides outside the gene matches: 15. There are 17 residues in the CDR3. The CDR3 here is CASSQNTGTTIRNEQFF. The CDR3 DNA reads TGTGCCAGCAGCCAGAATACCGGGACTACTATAAGGAATGAGCAGTTCTTC.

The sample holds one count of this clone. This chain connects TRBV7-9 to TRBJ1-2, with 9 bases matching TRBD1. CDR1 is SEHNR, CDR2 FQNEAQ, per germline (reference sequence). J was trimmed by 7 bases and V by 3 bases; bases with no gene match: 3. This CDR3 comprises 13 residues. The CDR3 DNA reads TGTGCCAGCAGCTTGGGGACAGGGCGTGGCTACACCTTC. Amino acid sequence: CASSLGTGRGYTF.

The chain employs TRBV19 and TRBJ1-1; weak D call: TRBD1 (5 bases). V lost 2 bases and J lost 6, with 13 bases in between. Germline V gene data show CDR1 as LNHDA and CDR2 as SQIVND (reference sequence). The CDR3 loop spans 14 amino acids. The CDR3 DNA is TGTGCCAGTAGTATAAGCAGGGATTTACCTGAAGCTTTCTTT. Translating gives CASSISRDLPEAFF.

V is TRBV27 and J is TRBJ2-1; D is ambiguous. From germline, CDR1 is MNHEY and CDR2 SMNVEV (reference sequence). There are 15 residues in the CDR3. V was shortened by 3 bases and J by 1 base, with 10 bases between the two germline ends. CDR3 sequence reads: CASSFHYGSYNEQFF. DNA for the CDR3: TGTGCCAGCAGTTTTCACTATGGGTCCTACAATGAGCAGTTCTTC.